The sequence of this T cell receptor beta chain was determined in a study of beta chain features in type 1 diabetes. Findings of the study overall: Compared to healthy donors, patients appeared to have naive, central memory and Treg TCRB repertoires that were more alike. HLA effects on TCRB rearrangement stayed unresolved here. Fewer insertions but more deletions were seen at VDJ junctions in type 1 diabetes patients.

The whole isolated RNA underwent reverse transcription, so sequencing captured expressed TCRB transcripts. Only in-frame clones appear in the TCRdb table, and some are missing; sequencing was by immunoSEQ multiplex PCR. The sample has 400,000 to 500,000 clones; roughly 13% are singletons. On this clone itself: Its cognate antigen is unknown.

In germline, CDR1 is SEHNR, CDR2 FQNEAQ (reference sequence). The CDR3 runs to 16 residues. Trimming took off 5 bases at V and 6 bases at J, with 23 bases between the two ends. The sequenced sample was naive CD4+ T cells from blood. The chain carries TRBV7-9 and TRBJ2-7, with D perhaps TRBD2 (6 bases). The clonotype comes from a man aged 30 to 45 in good health. The CDR3 DNA reads TGTGCCAGCAGCGGATCCGGGACTGCCACTACGGGCGAGCAGTACGTC. Translated, it gives CASSGSGTATTGEQYV.